This TCR beta chain was sequenced during a study of blood T cell repertoires in COVID-19. Study in general: From the United States, Italy and Spain came samples of acute and convalescent COVID-19. T cells, B-cell-depleted T cells, or PBMCs provided the cDNA or gDNA that served as material.

Study processing details: The assay estimated nucleated cells by amplifying reference gene primers. The table came from immunoSEQ multiplex PCR; TCRdb's copy has only in-frame clones and leaves some out. That table furnishes V, J and clone size, whereas the DNA furnished D and trimming. The data hold approximately 89,000 clones, with about four fifths observed a single time. Trimming took off 5 bases at V and 2 bases at J, with 4 bases between the two ends. Germline V lookup: CDR1 MNHEY, CDR2 SVGAGI. This CDR3 has 11 amino acids. Sequenced: peripheral blood. This TCR was sampled from a human donor in a cohort sampled during active COVID-19. The chain couples TRBV6-5 to TRBJ2-7; D is undetermined. CDR3 sequence reads: CASSRAYEQYF. DNA for the CDR3: TGTGCCAGCAGTCGAGCCTACGAGCAGTACTTC.